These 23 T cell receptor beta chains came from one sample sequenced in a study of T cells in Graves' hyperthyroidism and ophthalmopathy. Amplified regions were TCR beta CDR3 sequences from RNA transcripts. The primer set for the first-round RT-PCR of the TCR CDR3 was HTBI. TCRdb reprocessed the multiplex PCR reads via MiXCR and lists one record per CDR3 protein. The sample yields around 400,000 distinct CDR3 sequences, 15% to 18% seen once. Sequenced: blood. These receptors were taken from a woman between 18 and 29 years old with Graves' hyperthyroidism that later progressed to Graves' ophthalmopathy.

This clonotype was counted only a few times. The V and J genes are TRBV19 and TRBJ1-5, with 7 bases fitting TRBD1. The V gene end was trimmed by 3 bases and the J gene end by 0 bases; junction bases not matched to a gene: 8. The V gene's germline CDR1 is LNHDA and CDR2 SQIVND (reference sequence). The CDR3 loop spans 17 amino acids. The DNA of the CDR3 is TGTGCCAGTAGTATTCCACAGGGGAGATATAGCAATCAGCCCCAGCATTTT. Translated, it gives CASSIPQGRYSNQPQHF.

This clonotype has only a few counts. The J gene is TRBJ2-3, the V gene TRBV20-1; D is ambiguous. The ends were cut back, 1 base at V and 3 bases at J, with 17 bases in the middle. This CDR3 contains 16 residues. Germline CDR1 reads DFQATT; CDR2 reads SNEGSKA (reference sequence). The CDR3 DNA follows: TGCAGTGCTAGAGCACCAACACCTTTATCAACAGATACGCAGTATTTT. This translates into CSARAPTPLSTDTQYF.

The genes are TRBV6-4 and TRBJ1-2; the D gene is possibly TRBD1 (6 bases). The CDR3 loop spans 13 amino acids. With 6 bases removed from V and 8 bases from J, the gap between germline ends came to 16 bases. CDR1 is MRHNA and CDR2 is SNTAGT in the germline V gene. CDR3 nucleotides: TGTGCCAGCAGGGGGGGGCAGGATGGCGGCTACACCTTC. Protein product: CASRGGQDGGYTF.

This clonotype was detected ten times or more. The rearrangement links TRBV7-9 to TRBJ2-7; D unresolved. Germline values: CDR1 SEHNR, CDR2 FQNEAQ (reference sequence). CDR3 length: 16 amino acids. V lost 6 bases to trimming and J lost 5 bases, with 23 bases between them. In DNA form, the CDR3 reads TGTGCCAGCAGTCCATTCCCCCAGGTGCTTGGGGACGAGCAGTACTTC. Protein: CASSPFPQVLGDEQYF.

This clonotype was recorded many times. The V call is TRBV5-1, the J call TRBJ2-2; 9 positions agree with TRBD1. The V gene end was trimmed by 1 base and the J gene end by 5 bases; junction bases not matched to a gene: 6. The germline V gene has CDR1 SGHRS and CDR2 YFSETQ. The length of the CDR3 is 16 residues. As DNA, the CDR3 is TGCGCCAGCAGCTTGCGTGGGGACAGGGCAACCGGGGAGCTGTTTTTT. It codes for CASSLRGDRATGELFF.

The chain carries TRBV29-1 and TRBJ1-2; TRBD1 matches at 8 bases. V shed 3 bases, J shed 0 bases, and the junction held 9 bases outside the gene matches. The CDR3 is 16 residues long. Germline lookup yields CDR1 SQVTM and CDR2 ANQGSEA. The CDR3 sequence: CSVDPPGGETNYGYTF. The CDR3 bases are TGCAGCGTTGATCCGCCAGGGGGCGAAACTAACTATGGCTACACCTTC.

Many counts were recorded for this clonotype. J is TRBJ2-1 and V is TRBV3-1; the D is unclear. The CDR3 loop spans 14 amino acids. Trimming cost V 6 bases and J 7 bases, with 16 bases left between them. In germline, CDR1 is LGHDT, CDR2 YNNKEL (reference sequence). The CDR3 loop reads CASSLGENGNEQFF. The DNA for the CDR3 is TGTGCCAGCAGTTTAGGAGAAAATGGGAATGAGCAGTTCTTC.

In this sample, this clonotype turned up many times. DNA of the CDR3: TGTGCCAGCAGCGTCCGTCAGGGACTGTCTGAAGCTTTCTTT. Its protein is CASSVRQGLSEAFF. The chain has TRBV3-1 and TRBJ1-1; weak D call: TRBD1 (5 bases). Trimming stripped 5 bases from V and 6 bases from J, with 16 bases between. The CDR3 is 14 residues long. The germline CDR1 and CDR2 sequences are LGHDT and YNNKEL (reference sequence). Full variable domain (remainder filled in from reference TRBV3-1 and TRBJ1-1): DTAVSQTPKYLVTQMGNDKSIKCEQNLGHDTMYWYKQDSKKFLKIMFSYNNKELIINETVPNRFSPKSPDKAHLNLHINSLELGDSAVYFCASSVRQGLSEAFFGQGTRLTVV.

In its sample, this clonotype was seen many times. The CDR3 loop reads CASSQARGDTQYF. The CDR3 DNA reads TGTGCCAGCAGCCAAGCGAGGGGGGATACGCAGTATTTT. The J gene is TRBJ2-3, the V gene TRBV3-1, with D maybe TRBD1 (6 bases). The V end was cut by 1 base, the J end by 6 bases, with 8 bases between. The V gene's germline CDR1 is LGHDT and CDR2 YNNKEL (reference sequence). CDR3 size: 13 residues.

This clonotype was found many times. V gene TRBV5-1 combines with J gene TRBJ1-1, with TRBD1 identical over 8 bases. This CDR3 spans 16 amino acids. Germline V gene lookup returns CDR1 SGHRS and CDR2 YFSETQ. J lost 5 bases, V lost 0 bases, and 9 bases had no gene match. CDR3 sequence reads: CASSLGAGGASTEAFF. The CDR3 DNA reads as TGCGCCAGCAGCTTGGGGGCAGGGGGCGCGTCGACTGAAGCTTTCTTT.

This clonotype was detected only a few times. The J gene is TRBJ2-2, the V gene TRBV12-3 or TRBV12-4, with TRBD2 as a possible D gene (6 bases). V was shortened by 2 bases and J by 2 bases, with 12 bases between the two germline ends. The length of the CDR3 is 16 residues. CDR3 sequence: CASSLRSGQNTGELFF. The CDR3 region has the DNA TGTGCCAGCAGTTTAAGGAGCGGGCAAAACACCGGGGAGCTGTTTTTT.

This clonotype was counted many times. The CDR3 here is CASSQDRGLANNEQFF. CDR3 coding DNA: TGCGCCAGCAGCCAAGATCGGGGACTAGCCAACAATGAGCAGTTCTTC. This sequence joins TRBV4-1 and TRBJ2-1; TRBD2 matches at 9 bases. In germline, CDR1 is MGHRA, CDR2 YSYEKL. V trimming: 0 bases; J trimming: 5 bases; junction bases outside the gene matches: 5. There are 16 residues in the CDR3.

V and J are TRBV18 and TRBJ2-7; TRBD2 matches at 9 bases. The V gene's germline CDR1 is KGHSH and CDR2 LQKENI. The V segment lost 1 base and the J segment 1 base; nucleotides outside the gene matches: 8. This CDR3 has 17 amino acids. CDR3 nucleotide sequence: TGTGCCAGCTCACCACGGGCAGCGGGAGGAGGATCCTACGAGCAGTACTTC. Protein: CASSPRAAGGGSYEQYF.

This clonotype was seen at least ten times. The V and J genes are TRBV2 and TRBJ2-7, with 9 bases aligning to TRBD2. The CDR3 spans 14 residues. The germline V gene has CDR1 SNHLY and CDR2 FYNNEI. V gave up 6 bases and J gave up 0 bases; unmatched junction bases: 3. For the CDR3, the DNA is TGTGCCAGCAGCGGCGGGAGGGACTCCTACGAGCAGTACTTC. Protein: CASSGGRDSYEQYF.

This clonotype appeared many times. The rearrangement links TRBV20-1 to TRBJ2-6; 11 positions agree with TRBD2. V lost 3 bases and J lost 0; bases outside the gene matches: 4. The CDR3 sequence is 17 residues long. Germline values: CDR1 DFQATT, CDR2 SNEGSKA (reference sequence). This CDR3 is CSASPGLAASGANVLTF. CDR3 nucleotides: TGCAGTGCTAGCCCGGGACTAGCGGCCTCTGGGGCCAACGTCCTGACTTTC.

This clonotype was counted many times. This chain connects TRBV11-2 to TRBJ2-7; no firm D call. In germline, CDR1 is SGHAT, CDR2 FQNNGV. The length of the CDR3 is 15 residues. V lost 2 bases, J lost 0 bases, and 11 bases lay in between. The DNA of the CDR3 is TGTGCCAGCAGCTTATTCTCGCGGTACTCCTACGAGCAGTACTTC. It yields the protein CASSLFSRYSYEQYF.

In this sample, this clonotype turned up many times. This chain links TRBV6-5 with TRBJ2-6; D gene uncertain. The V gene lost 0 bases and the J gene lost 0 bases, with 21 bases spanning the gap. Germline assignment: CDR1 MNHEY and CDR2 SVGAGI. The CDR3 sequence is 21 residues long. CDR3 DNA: TGTGCCAGCAGTTACTCGAGTAAGGACGTAGCTTACAACTCTGGGGCCAACGTCCTGACTTTC. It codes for CASSYSSKDVAYNSGANVLTF.

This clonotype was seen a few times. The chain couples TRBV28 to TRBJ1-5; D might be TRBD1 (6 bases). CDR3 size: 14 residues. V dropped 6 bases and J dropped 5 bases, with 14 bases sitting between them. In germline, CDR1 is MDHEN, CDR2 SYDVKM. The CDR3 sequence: CASRGGYRDQPQHF. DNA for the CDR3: TGTGCCAGCAGGGGAGGGTACAGGGATCAGCCCCAGCATTTT. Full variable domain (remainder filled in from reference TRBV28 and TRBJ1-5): DVKVTQSSRYLVKRTGEKVFLECVQDMDHENMFWYRQDPGLGLRLIYFSYDVKMKEKGDIPEGYSVSREKKERFSLILESASTNQTSMYLCASRGGYRDQPQHFGDGTRLSIL.

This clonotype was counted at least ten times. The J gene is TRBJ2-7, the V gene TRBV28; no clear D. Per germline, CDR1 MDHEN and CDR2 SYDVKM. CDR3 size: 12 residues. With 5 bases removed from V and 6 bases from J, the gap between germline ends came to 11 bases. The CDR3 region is CASSLSPREQYF. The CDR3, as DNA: TGTGCCAGCAGTCTCTCCCCCCGCGAGCAGTACTTC.

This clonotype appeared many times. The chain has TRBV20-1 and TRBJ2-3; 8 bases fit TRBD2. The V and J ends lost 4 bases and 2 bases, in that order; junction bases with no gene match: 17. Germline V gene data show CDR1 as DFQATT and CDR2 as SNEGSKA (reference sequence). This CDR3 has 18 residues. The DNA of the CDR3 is TGCAGTGCTATTTCCAGCGGGAGTGGAAGGGGGACCACAGATACGCAGTATTTT. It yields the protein CSAISSGSGRGTTDTQYF.

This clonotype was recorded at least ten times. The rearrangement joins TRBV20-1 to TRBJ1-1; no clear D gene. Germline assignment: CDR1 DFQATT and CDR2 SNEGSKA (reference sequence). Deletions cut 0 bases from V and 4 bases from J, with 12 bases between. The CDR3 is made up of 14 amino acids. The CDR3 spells CSARDRRGITEAFF. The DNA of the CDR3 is TGCAGTGCTAGAGATAGGCGAGGGATCACTGAAGCTTTCTTT.

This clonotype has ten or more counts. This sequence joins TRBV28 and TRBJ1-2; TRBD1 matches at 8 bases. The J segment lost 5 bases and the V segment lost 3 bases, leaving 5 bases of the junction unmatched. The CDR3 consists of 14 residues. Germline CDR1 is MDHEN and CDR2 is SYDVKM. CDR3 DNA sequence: TGTGCCAGCAGTTTCGGACAGGGCCAATATGGCTACACCTTC. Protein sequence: CASSFGQGQYGYTF.

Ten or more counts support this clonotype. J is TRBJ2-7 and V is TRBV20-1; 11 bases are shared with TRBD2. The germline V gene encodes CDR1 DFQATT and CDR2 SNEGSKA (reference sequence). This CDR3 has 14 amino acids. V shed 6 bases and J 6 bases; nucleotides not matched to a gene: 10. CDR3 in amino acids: CSASASGRFSEQYF. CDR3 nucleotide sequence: TGCAGTGCCTCCGCTAGCGGGAGGTTCAGCGAGCAGTACTTC.